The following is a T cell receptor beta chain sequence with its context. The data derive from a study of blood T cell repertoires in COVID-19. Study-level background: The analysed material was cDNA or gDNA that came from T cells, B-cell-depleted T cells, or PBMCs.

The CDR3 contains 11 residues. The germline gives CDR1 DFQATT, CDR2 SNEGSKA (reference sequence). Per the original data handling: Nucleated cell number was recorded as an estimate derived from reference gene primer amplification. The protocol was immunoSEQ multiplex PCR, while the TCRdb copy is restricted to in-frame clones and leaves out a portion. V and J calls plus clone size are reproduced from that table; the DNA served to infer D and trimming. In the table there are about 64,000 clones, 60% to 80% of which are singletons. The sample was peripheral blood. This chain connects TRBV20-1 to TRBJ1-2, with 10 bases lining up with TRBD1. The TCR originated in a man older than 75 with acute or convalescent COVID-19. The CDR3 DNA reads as TGCAGCACTGGGACAGGGGTCCGCTACACCTTC. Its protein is CSTGTGVRYTF.